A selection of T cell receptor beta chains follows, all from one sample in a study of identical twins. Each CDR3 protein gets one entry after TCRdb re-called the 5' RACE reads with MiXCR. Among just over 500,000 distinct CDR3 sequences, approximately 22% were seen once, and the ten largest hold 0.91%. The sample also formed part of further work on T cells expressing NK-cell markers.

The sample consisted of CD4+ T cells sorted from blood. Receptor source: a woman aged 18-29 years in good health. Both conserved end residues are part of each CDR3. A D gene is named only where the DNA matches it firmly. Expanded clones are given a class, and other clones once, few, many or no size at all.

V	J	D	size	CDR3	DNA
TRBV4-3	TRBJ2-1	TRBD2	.	CASSRTTGLAGVDEQFF	TGCGCCAGCAGCCGGACAACGGGACTAGCGGGAGTCGATGAGCAGTTCTTC
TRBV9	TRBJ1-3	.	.	CASSVPGVSGNTIYF	TGTGCCAGCAGCGTCCCAGGGGTATCTGGAAACACCATATATTTT
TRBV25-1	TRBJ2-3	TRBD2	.	CASSSYAGGSTDTQYF	TGTGCCAGCAGTTCGTATGCGGGGGGGTCCACAGATACGCAGTATTTT
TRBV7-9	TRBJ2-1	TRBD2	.	CASSIRLAWNEQFF	TGTGCCAGCAGCATCAGACTAGCGTGGAATGAGCAGTTCTTC
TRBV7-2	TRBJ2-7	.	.	CASSLVGWSQDEQYF	TGTGCCAGCAGCTTAGTCGGCTGGAGCCAGGACGAGCAGTACTTC
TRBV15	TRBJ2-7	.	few	CATSRDPKYEQYF	TGTGCCACCAGCAGAGATCCCAAGTACGAGCAGTACTTC
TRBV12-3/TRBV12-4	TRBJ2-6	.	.	CASRTVGANVLTF	TGTGCCAGTCGGACAGTTGGGGCCAACGTCCTGACTTTC
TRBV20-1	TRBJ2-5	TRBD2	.	CSALAGSVGETQYF	TGCAGTGCACTAGCGGGATCGGTTGGAGAGACCCAGTACTTC
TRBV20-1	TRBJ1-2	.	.	CSASEYLYGYTF	TGCAGTGCTAGCGAATACCTCTATGGCTACACCTTC
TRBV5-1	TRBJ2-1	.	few	CASSLEVGAYNEQFF	TGCGCCAGCAGCTTGGAGGTAGGGGCCTACAATGAGCAGTTCTTC
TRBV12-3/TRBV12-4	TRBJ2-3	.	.	CASSLVRGIGTDTQYF	TGTGCCAGCAGTTTAGTCAGGGGTATTGGCACAGATACGCAGTATTTT
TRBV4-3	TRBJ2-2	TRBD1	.	CASSQDRVSPNTGELFF	TGCGCCAGCAGTCAAGACAGGGTCTCCCCGAACACCGGGGAGCTGTTTTTT
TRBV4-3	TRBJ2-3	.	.	CASSQFPPTTEFSTDTQYF	TGCGCCAGCAGCCAATTTCCCCCCACGACAGAATTCAGCACAGATACGCAGTATTTT
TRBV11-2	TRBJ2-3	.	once	CASSSPGPDTQYF	TGTGCCAGCAGCTCACCGGGACCTGATACGCAGTATTTT
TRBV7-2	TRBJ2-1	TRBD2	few	CASSASGSHGEQFF	TGTGCCAGCAGCGCTAGCGGGAGTCATGGTGAGCAGTTCTTC
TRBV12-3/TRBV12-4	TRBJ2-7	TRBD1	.	CASSFRQGTYEQYF	TGTGCCAGCAGTTTCCGACAGGGTACCTACGAGCAGTACTTC
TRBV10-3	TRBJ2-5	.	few	CAISVREEETQYF	TGTGCCATCAGTGTCCGTGAGGAAGAGACCCAGTACTTC
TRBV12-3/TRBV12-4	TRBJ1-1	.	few	CASTPGWNTEAFF	TGTGCCAGCACCCCCGGGTGGAACACTGAAGCTTTCTTT
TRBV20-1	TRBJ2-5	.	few	CSASVTMGETQYF	TGCAGTGCTAGTGTCACCATGGGGGAGACCCAGTACTTC
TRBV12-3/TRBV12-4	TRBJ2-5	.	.	CASSWAETQYF	TGTGCCAGCAGTTGGGCGGAGACCCAGTACTTC
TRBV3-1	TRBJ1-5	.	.	CASSQVHSNQPQHF	TGTGCCAGCAGCCAAGTTCACAGCAATCAGCCCCAGCATTTT
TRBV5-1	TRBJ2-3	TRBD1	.	CASSAGQGVTDTQYF	TGCGCCAGCAGCGCGGGACAGGGGGTCACAGATACGCAGTATTTT
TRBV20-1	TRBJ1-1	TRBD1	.	CSARDVQGGTEAFF	TGCAGTGCTAGAGATGTGCAGGGGGGCACTGAAGCTTTCTTT
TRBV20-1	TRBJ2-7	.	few	CSARTLGLSSYEQYF	TGCAGTGCCAGAACCTTGGGCCTAAGCTCCTACGAGCAGTACTTC
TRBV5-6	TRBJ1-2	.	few	CASSPASDYGYTF	TGTGCCAGCAGCCCGGCTTCTGACTATGGCTACACCTTC
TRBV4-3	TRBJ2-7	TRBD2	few	CASSQDRAGGYEQYF	TGCGCCAGCAGCCAAGATCGGGCGGGAGGTTACGAGCAGTACTTC
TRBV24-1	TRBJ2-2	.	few	CATSSGPYTGELFF	TGTGCCACCAGTTCGGGCCCGTACACCGGGGAGCTGTTTTTT
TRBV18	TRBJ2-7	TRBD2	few	CASSPVKLGGSGRVSYEQYF	TGTGCCAGCTCACCAGTCAAGCTCGGTGGTAGCGGGAGGGTCTCCTACGAGCAGTACTTC
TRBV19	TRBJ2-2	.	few	CATLRAPNTGELFF	TGTGCCACCTTAAGGGCACCGAACACCGGGGAGCTGTTTTTT
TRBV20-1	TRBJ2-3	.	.	CSASPGADTQYF	TGCAGTGCTAGCCCGGGGGCAGATACGCAGTATTTT
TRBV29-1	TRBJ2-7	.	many	CSAVEGGYEQYF	TGCAGCGCCGTCGAAGGGGGGTACGAGCAGTACTTC
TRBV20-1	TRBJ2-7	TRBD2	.	CSASPGLGPYEQYF	TGCAGTGCTAGTCCCGGACTAGGCCCCTACGAGCAGTACTTC
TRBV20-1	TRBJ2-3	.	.	CSARQLTDTQYF	TGCAGTGCCCGACAACTCACAGATACGCAGTATTTT
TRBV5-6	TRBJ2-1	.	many	CASSPSTRMETAEQFF	TGTGCCAGCAGCCCTTCGACTAGAATGGAGACAGCTGAGCAGTTCTTC
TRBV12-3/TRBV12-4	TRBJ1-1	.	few	CASNGMNTEAFF	TGTGCCAGCAACGGCATGAACACTGAAGCTTTCTTT
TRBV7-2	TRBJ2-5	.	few	CASSFEARGGTQYF	TGTGCCAGCAGCTTTGAGGCCAGGGGAGGGACCCAGTACTTC
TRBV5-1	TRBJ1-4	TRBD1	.	CASSLGWTGASNEKLFF	TGCGCCAGCAGCTTGGGGTGGACAGGAGCCTCTAATGAAAAACTGTTTTTT
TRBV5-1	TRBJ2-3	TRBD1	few	CASSLPGQGKSTDTQYF	TGCGCCAGCAGCTTACCGGGACAGGGAAAGAGCACAGATACGCAGTATTTT
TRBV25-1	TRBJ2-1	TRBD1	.	CASLSGTGISGEQFF	TGTGCCAGCCTCTCCGGGACAGGGATTTCAGGGGAGCAGTTCTTC
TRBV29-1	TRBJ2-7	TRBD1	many	CSVDPGQGSYEQYF	TGCAGCGTAGACCCCGGACAGGGGTCCTACGAGCAGTACTTC
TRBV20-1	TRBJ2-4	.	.	CSASGRLAKNIQYF	TGCAGTGCCTCAGGGCGACTAGCCAAAAACATTCAGTACTTC
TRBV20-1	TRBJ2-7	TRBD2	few	CSAYSGRGPYEQYF	TGCAGTGCTTATAGCGGGAGGGGCCCCTACGAGCAGTACTTC
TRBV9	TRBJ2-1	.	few	CASSVGYEQFF	TGTGCCAGCAGCGTAGGATATGAGCAGTTCTTC
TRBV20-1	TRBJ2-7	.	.	CSGGAGSYEQYF	TGCAGTGGAGGGGCGGGCTCCTACGAGCAGTACTTC
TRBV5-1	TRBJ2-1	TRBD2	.	CASSPYSGRYPWGQFF	TGCGCCAGCAGCCCGTATAGCGGGAGGTACCCATGGGGGCAGTTCTTC
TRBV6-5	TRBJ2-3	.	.	CASRSPDTQYF	TGTGCCAGCAGGTCCCCAGATACGCAGTATTTT
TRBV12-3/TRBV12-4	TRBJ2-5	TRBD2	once	CASSFAGGGQETQYF	TGTGCCAGCAGTTTTGCGGGGGGGGGTCAAGAGACCCAGTACTTC
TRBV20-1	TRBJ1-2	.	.	CSARVDGYTF	TGCAGTGCTAGGGTGGATGGCTACACCTTC
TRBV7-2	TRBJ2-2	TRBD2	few	CASSFRSGAGELFF	TGTGCCAGCAGCTTTCGGAGCGGGGCCGGGGAGCTGTTTTTT
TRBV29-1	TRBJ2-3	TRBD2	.	CSVAPGLAGSDTQYF	TGCAGCGTTGCGCCCGGACTAGCGGGATCAGATACGCAGTATTTT
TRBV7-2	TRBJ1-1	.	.	CASSLVADTEAFF	TGTGCCAGCAGCTTAGTGGCGGACACTGAAGCTTTCTTT
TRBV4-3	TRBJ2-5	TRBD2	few	CASSQDSLAGGPGETQYF	TGCGCCAGCAGCCAAGATTCCCTAGCGGGAGGGCCTGGGGAGACCCAGTACTTC
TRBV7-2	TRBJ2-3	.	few	CASSRPTETDTQYF	TGTGCCAGCAGCCGCCCGACAGAAACAGATACGCAGTATTTT
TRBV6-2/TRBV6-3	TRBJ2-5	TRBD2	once	CASSYLTGGRETQYF	TGTGCCAGCAGTTACTTAACGGGAGGGAGAGAGACCCAGTACTTC
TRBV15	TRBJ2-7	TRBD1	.	CATSGQGYEQYF	TGTGCCACCAGCGGACAGGGCTACGAGCAGTACTTC
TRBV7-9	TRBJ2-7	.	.	CASSDWQGRNEQYF	TGTGCCAGCAGCGACTGGCAGGGTCGAAACGAGCAGTACTTC
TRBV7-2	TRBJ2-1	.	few	CASRTGTVLNEQFF	TGTGCCAGCAGAACCGGGACCGTATTGAATGAGCAGTTCTTC
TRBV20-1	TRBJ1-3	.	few	CSVLARGNTIYF	TGCAGTGTTTTGGCCAGGGGAAACACCATATATTTT
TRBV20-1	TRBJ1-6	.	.	CSALPTGPADSPLHF	TGCAGTGCTTTACCTACAGGGCCCGCCGATTCACCCCTCCACTTT